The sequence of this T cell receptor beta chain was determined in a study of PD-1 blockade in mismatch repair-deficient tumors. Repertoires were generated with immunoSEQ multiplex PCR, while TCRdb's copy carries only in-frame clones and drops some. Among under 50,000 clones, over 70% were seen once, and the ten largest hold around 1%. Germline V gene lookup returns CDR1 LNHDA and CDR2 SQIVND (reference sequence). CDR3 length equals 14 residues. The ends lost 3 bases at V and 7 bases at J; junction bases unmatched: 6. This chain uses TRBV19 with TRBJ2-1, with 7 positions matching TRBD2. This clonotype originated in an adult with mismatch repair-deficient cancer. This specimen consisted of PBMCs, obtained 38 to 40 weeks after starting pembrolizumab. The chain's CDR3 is CASSIPRLANEQFF. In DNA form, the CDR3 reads TGTGCCAGTAGTATCCCCAGACTAGCAAATGAGCAGTTCTTC.